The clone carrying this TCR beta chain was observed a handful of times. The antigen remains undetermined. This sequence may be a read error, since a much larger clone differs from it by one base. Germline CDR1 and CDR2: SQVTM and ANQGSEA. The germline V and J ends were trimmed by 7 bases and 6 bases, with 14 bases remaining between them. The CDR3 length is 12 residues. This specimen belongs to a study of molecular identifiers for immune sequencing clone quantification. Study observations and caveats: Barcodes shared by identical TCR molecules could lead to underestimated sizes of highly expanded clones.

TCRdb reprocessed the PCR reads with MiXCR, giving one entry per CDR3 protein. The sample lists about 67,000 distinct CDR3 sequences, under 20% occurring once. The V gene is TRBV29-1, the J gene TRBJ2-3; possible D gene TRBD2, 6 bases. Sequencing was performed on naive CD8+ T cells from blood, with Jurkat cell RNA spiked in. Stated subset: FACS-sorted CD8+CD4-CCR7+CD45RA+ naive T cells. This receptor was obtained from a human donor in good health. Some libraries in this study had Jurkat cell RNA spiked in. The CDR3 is CSAWEDLDTQYF. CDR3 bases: TGCAGCGCATGGGAGGACCTCGATACGCAGTATTTT.